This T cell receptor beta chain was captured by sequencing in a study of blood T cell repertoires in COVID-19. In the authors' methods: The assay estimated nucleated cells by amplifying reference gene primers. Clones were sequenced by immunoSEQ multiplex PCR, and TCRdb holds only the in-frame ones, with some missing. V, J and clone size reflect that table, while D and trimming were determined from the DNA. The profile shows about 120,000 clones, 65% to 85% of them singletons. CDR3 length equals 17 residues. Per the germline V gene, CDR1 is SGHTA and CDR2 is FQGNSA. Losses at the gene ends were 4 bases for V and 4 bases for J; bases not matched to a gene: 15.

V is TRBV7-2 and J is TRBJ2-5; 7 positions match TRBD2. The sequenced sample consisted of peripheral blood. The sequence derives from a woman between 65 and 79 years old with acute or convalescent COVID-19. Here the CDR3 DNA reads TGTGCCAGCAGCTCACCTGCGGGGGAGGTGTGGGGAGAGACCCAGTACTTC. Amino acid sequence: CASSSPAGEVWGETQYF.